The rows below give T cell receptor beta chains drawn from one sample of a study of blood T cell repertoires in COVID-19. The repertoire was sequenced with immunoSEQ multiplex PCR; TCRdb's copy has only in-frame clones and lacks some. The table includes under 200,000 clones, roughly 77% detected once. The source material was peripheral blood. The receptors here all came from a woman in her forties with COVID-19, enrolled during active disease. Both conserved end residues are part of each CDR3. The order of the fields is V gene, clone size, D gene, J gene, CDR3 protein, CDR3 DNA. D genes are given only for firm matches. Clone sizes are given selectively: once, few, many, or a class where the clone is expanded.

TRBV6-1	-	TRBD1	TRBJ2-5	CASSEYGAAGGKETQYF	TGTGCCAGCAGTGAATATGGTGCGGCAGGGGGCAAAGAGACCCAGTACTTC
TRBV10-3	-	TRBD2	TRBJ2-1	CAIAAGGPSEQFF	TGTGCCATCGCAGCGGGAGGGCCTAGTGAGCAGTTCTTC
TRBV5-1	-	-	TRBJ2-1	CASSLDLESYNEQFF	TGCGCCAGCAGCTTGGACCTGGAGTCCTACAATGAGCAGTTCTTC
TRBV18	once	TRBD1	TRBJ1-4	CASSSDRGKIEKLFF	TGTGCCAGCTCATCGGACAGGGGGAAGATTGAAAAACTGTTTTTT
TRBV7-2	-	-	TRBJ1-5	CASTPGGGAGGNQPQHF	TGTGCCAGCACCCCCGGGGGAGGGGCAGGAGGCAATCAGCCCCAGCATTTT
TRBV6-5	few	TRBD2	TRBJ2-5	CASRLSGDVSGTQYF	TGTGCCAGCAGGTTGAGCGGGGACGTGAGCGGGACCCAGTACTTC
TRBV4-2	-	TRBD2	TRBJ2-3	CASSQRTSGTDTQYF	TGTGCCAGCAGCCAAAGGACTAGCGGCACAGATACGCAGTATTTT
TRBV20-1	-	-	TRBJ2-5	CSASYTGTQETQYF	TGCAGTGCTAGTTATACAGGGACCCAAGAGACCCAGTACTTC
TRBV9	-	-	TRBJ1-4	CASSVASDEKLFF	TGTGCCAGCAGCGTAGCTTCGGATGAAAAACTGTTTTTT
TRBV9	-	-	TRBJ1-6	CASSVDPGERSSPLHF	TGTGCCAGCAGCGTAGACCCAGGGGAGCGGAGTTCACCCCTCCACTTT
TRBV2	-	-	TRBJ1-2	CASTAWRQYGYTF	TGTGCCAGCACCGCTTGGAGGCAGTATGGCTACACCTTC
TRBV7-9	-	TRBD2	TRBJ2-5	CASSTPGLGETQYF	TGTGCCAGCAGTACTCCGGGACTAGGAGAGACCCAGTACTTC
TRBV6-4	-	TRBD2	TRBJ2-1	CASSLGTSGRADNEQFF	TGTGCCAGCAGCTTAGGGACTAGCGGGAGGGCCGACAATGAGCAGTTCTTC
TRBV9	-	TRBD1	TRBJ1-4	CASSTHGQGTNEKLFF	TGTGCCAGCAGCACCCACGGACAGGGGACTAATGAAAAACTGTTTTTT
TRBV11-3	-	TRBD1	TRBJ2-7	CASSSGQGRYEQYF	TGTGCCAGCAGCTCTGGACAGGGGAGGTACGAGCAGTACTTC
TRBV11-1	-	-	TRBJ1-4	CASSQQGGAEKLFF	TGTGCCAGCAGCCAACAGGGAGGGGCTGAAAAACTGTTTTTT
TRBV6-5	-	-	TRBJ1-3	CASSYGGVGNTIYF	TGTGCCAGCAGTTACGGAGGGGTCGGAAACACCATATATTTT
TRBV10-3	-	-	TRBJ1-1	CAISEGGPVGTEAFF	TGTGCCATCAGTGAGGGAGGGCCGGTCGGCACTGAAGCTTTCTTT
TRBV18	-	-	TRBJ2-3	CASSPGFYSTDTQYF	TGTGCCAGCTCACCGGGCTTCTATAGCACAGATACGCAGTATTTT
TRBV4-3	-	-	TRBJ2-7	CASSQDMWDWTYEQYF	TGCGCCAGCAGCCAAGATATGTGGGACTGGACCTACGAGCAGTACTTC
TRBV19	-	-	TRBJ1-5	CASSIDTGVGQPQHF	TGTGCCAGTAGTATAGACACCGGGGTCGGTCAGCCCCAGCATTTT
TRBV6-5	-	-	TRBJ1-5	CASVRQGTPQHF	TGTGCCAGCGTGAGGCAGGGGACGCCCCAGCATTTT
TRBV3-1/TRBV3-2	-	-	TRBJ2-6	CASSPVALRANVLTF	TGTGCCAGCAGCCCCGTAGCACTGCGGGCCAACGTCCTGACTTTC
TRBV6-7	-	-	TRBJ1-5	CASSYRQKLIQPQHF	TGTGCCAGCAGTTACCGACAGAAGCTAATTCAGCCCCAGCATTTT
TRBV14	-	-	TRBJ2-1	CASSQGPLAREQFF	TGTGCCAGCAGCCAGGGACCCCTAGCGCGTGAGCAGTTCTTC
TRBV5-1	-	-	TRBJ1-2	CASSLGGRIVRYTF	TGCGCCAGCAGCTTGGGAGGGCGAATCGTCCGCTACACCTTC
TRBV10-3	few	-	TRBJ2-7	CAIRESAGTLGDEQYF	TGTGCCATCAGAGAGTCGGCGGGAACCCTAGGCGACGAGCAGTACTTC
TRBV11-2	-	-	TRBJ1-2	CASSLGDYGYTF	TGTGCCAGCAGCTTAGGCGACTATGGCTACACCTTC
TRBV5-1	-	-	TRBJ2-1	CASSLSLGGAGEQFF	TGCGCCAGCAGCTTGTCTTTAGGGGGGGCCGGGGAGCAGTTCTTC